This record looks at one T cell receptor (beta chain) sequence and its context. Germline CDR1 and CDR2: GTSNPN and SVGIG (reference sequence). V shed 3 bases and J shed 6 bases, with 8 bases lying between them. CDR3 size: 12 residues. These data belong to a study of OX40 agonist ivuxolimab in advanced cancers. Across the whole study: The dose-escalation group included hepatocellular carcinoma, melanoma, renal cell carcinoma and head and neck cancer. Earlier treatment with anti-PD-1, anti-PD-L1 or anti-CTLA-4 was permitted, and roughly 42% had received some.

Clones were read by immunoSEQ multiplex PCR, and TCRdb kept only the in-frame ones, dropping some. The sample has about 93,000 clones, approximately 94% seen once. The source was CD4+ or CD8+ T cells sorted from blood, collected in a trial of the OX40 agonist ivuxolimab. The J gene is TRBJ2-2, the V gene TRBV30; D gene uncertain. The TCR comes from an adult with an advanced solid tumor such as melanoma, head and neck, liver or kidney cancer. CDR3 in DNA: TGTGCCTGGAGGCCCCCATCCGGGGAGCTGTTTTTT. This translates into CAWRPPSGELFF.